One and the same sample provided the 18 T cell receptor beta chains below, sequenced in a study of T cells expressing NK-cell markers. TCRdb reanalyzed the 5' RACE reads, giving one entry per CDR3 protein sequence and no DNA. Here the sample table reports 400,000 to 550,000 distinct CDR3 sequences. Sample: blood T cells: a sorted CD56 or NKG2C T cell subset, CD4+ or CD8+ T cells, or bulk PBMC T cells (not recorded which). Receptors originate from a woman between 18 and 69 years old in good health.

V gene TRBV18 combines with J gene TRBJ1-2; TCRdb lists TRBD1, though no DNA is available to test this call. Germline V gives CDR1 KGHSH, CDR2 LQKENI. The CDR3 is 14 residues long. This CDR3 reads CASSPPGDPYGYTF.

The CDR3 sequence: CAWSVNREVDTQYF. This rearrangement joins TRBV30 to TRBJ2-3; TCRdb proposes TRBD1, but this gene call is untestable without DNA. Germline-derived CDR1 and CDR2 are GTSNPN and SVGIG (reference sequence). The CDR3 runs to 14 residues. The whole variable domain, filled in from reference TRBV30 and TRBJ2-3, reads SQTIHQWPATLVQPVGSPLSLECTVEGTSNPNLYWYRQAAGRGLQLLFYSVGIGQISSEVPQNLSASRPQDRQFILSSKKLLLSDSGFYLCAWSVNREVDTQYFGPGTRLTVL.

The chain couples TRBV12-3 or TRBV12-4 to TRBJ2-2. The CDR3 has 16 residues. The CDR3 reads CASSLGRFANTGELFF.

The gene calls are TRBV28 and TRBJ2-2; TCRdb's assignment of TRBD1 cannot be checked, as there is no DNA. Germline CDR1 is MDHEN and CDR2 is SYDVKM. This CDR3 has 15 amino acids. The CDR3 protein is CASSLFGGEAGELFF. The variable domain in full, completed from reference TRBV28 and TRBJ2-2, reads DVKVTQSSRYLVKRTGEKVFLECVQDMDHENMFWYRQDPGLGLRLIYFSYDVKMKEKGDIPEGYSVSREKKERFSLILESASTNQTSMYLCASSLFGGEAGELFFGEGSRLTVL.

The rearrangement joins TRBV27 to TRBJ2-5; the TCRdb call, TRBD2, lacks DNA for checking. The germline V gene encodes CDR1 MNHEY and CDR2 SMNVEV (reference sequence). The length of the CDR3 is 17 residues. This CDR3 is CASSVFPGLAGQETQYF.

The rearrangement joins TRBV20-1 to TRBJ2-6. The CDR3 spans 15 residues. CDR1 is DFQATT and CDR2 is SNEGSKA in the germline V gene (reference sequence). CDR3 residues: CSARGTDSGANVLTF.

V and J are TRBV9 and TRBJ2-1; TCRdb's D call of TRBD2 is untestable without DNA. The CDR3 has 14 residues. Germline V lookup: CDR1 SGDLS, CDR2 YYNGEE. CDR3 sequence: CASSAGTSWDEQFF.

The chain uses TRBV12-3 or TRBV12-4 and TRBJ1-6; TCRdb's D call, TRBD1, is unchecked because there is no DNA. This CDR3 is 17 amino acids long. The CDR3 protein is CASSLTSPVSYNSPLHF.

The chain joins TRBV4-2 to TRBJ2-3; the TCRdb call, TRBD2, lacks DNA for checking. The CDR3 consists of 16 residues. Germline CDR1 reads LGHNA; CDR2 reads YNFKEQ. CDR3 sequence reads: CASSQGAGGTTDTQYF.

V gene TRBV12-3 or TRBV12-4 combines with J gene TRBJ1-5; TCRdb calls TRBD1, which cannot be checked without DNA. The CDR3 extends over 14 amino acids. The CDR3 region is CASRQGYSNQPQHF.

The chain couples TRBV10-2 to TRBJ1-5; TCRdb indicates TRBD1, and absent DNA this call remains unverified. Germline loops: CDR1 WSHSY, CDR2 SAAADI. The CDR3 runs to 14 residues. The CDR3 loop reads CASGGRTANQPQHF.

The chain's CDR3 is CASSLGLRQGASQPQHF. The chain has TRBV7-2 and TRBJ1-5; the TCRdb D gene call, TRBD1, has no DNA to confirm it. Germline assignment: CDR1 SGHTA and CDR2 FQGNSA. The length of the CDR3 is 17 residues.

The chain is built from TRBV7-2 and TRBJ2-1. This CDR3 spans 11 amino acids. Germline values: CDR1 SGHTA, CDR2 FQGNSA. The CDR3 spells CASSLAPEQFF.

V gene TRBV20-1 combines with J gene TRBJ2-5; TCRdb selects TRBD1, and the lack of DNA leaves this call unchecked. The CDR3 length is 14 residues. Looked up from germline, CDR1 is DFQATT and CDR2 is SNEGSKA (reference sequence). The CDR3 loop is CSAREGAAWETQYF.

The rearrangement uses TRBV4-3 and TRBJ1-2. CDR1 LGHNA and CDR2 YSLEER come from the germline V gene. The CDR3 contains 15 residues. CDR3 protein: CASSQDLTYTYGYTF.

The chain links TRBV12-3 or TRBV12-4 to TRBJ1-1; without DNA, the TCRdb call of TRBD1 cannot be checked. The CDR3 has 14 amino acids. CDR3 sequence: CASSLAGAGTEAFF.

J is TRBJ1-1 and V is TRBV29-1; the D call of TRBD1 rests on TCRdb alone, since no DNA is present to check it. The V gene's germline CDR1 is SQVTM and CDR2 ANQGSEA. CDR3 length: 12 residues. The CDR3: CSVRDGSTEAFF.

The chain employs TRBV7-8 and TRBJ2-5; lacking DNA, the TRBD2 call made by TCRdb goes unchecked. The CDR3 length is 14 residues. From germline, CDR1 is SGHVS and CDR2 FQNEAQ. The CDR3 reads CASSLVAGLETQYF.